These 29 T cell receptor beta chains came from one sample sequenced in a study of blood T cell repertoires in COVID-19. Assay: immunoSEQ multiplex PCR; the TCRdb copy retains only in-frame clones and omits some. The sample has 250,000 to 300,000 clones; roughly 84% are singletons. The source material was peripheral blood. The receptors here all came from a man in his sixties with acute or convalescent COVID-19.

The J gene is TRBJ2-1, the V gene TRBV18; perhaps TRBD2 as D (7 bases). The CDR3 contains 16 residues. Germline V gene data show CDR1 as KGHSH and CDR2 as LQKENI. Deletions cut 0 bases from V and 7 bases from J, with 16 bases between. The CDR3 here is CASSPPSRGGGNEQFF. As DNA, the CDR3 is TGTGCCAGCTCACCACCATCCCGCGGGGGCGGAAATGAGCAGTTCTTC.

The chain is built from TRBV10-3 and TRBJ2-5, with 10 bases fitting TRBD1. Trimming took 6 bases from V and 5 from J; bases not matched to a gene: 6. CDR1 is ENHRY and CDR2 is SYGVKD in the germline V gene. The CDR3 sequence is 14 residues long. In DNA form, the CDR3 reads TGTGCCATCAGGGGGGGACAGGGGATGGAGACCCAGTACTTC. Translation: CAIRGGQGMETQYF.

This sequence joins TRBV19 and TRBJ1-2, with a possible D match to TRBD1 (6 bases). CDR1 is LNHDA, CDR2 SQIVND, per germline (reference sequence). V lost 3 bases to trimming and J lost 2 bases, with 10 bases between them. This CDR3 region has 14 residues. The CDR3 protein is CASSIPRGNYGYTF. As DNA, the CDR3 is TGTGCCAGTAGTATTCCCAGGGGAAACTATGGCTACACCTTC.

This chain joins TRBV6-2 or TRBV6-3 and TRBJ1-2, with no clear D. Trimming removed 6 bases at V and 1 base at J, with 9 bases between. The CDR3 contains 13 residues. The germline CDR1 and CDR2 sequences are MNHEY and SVGEGT. CDR3 sequence (DNA): TGTGCCAGCAGCCCAGCCCATAACTATGGCTACACCTTC. The encoded protein is CASSPAHNYGYTF.

The gene calls are TRBV5-1 and TRBJ1-6; the D gene is possibly TRBD1 (6 bases). V shed 4 bases and J shed 7 bases, with 15 bases lying between them. Germline CDR1 and CDR2: SGHRS and YFSETQ. The length of the CDR3 is 15 residues. Here the CDR3 reads CASSAGAGMNSPLHF. The DNA of the CDR3 is TGCGCCAGCAGCGCAGGGGCAGGGATGAATTCACCCCTCCACTTT.

The V and J genes are TRBV27 and TRBJ1-5, with D hard to call. Germline V gene data show CDR1 as MNHEY and CDR2 as SMNVEV (reference sequence). CDR3 size: 13 residues. Trimming removed 6 bases from V and 0 bases from J, with 6 bases in between. The CDR3 reads CASSFVSNQPQHF. CDR3 DNA: TGTGCCAGCAGCTTCGTTAGCAATCAGCCCCAGCATTTT.

The genes are TRBV19 and TRBJ2-5; D possibly corresponds to TRBD1 (8 bases). Trimming left V 8 bases short and J 4 bases short, with 29 bases between. Germline CDR1 and CDR2: LNHDA and SQIVND (reference sequence). CDR3 length equals 18 residues. CDR3 sequence reads: CASPAAGQGIERGETQYF. The CDR3 coding sequence is TGTGCCAGTCCCGCCGCAGGACAGGGTATCGAGCGGGGAGAGACCCAGTACTTC.

The chain joins TRBV11-2 to TRBJ1-4; TRBD1 matches at 9 bases. Unmatched junction bases numbered 6, after V lost 4 bases and J lost 6 bases. The CDR3 loop spans 15 amino acids. Per the germline V gene, CDR1 is SGHAT and CDR2 is FQNNGV. In DNA, the CDR3 is TGTGCCAGCAGCTCCGCCGGGACAGGGCATGAAAAACTGTTTTTT. Its protein product is CASSSAGTGHEKLFF.

The CDR3 is CASSSHRDREGISPLHF. The CDR3 DNA reads TGTGCCAGCAGCTCCCACCGGGACAGGGAAGGAATTTCACCCCTCCACTTT. The rearrangement links TRBV7-3 to TRBJ1-6; the match to TRBD1 covers 9 bases. The CDR3 is 17 amino acids. Germline CDR1 SGHTA, CDR2 FQGTGA. Trimming at V came to 4 bases and at J to 9 bases, leaving 13 bases not matched to a gene.

The CDR3 reads CATSRQRLTKPGELFF. The CDR3 nucleotides are TGTGCCACCAGTCGACAGAGGCTCACAAAGCCCGGGGAGCTGTTTTTT. The rearrangement joins TRBV24-1 to TRBJ2-2; D possibly corresponds to TRBD1 (5 bases). The CDR3 length is 16 residues. Germline lookup yields CDR1 KGHDR and CDR2 SFDVKD. V was trimmed by 6 bases and J by 6 bases, leaving 19 bases between them.

This clone was seen only once. The chain employs TRBV5-6 and TRBJ2-6; tentative D call: TRBD1 (6 bases). The CDR3 consists of 16 residues. The V gene lost 0 bases and the J gene lost 3 bases, with 10 bases spanning the gap. Germline V gene lookup returns CDR1 SGHDT and CDR2 YYEEEE. CDR3 DNA sequence: TGTGCCAGCAGCTTGGCCGCAGGGGTTGGGGCCAACGTCCTGACTTTC. Its protein is CASSLAAGVGANVLTF.

This clone was counted between two and nine times. The chain carries TRBV10-3 and TRBJ2-7; D might be TRBD2 (5 bases). Germline assignment: CDR1 ENHRY and CDR2 SYGVKD. V lost 3 bases and J 3 bases, leaving 12 bases between the germline ends. The CDR3 spans 14 residues. The CDR3 DNA sequence: TGTGCCATCAGTGAAGGTGGGAGCGGCTACGAGCAGTACTTC. This translates into CAISEGGSGYEQYF.

V gene TRBV5-4 combines with J gene TRBJ2-3; tentative D call: TRBD2 (6 bases). This CDR3 is built from 15 residues. CDR1 SGHNT and CDR2 YYREEE come from the germline V gene (reference sequence). The V end was cut by 3 bases, the J end by 6 bases, with 17 bases between. This CDR3 is CASSSTSGQWDTQYF. The CDR3 DNA is TGTGCCAGCAGCTCGACCAGCGGGCAATGGGATACGCAGTATTTT.

The chain uses TRBV10-3 and TRBJ1-5; D is uncertain. V was cut by 0 bases and J by 4 bases, with 13 bases left in between. The length of the CDR3 is 16 residues. Germline CDR1 ENHRY, CDR2 SYGVKD. The CDR3 loop is CAISESGLGLNQPQHF. In DNA, the CDR3 is TGTGCCATCAGTGAGTCGGGTTTGGGCCTTAATCAGCCCCAGCATTTT.

The V and J genes are TRBV28 and TRBJ2-7, with D possibly matching TRBD1 (6 bases). The CDR3 contains 15 residues. V lost 2 bases to trimming and J lost 3 bases, with 14 bases between them. Germline V CDR1 and CDR2: MDHEN, SYDVKM. The CDR3 reads CASSLRQGLLYEQYF. CDR3 bases: TGTGCCAGCAGTTTAAGGCAGGGGTTGCTCTACGAGCAGTACTTC.

The chain carries TRBV25-1 and TRBJ2-1; 7 positions agree with TRBD2. Germline lookup yields CDR1 MGHDK and CDR2 SYGVNS. V lost 1 base, J lost 0 bases, and 0 bases stayed unmatched. CDR3 size: 15 residues. CDR3 residues: CASSEWGGSYNEQFF. The CDR3, as DNA: TGTGCCAGCAGTGAATGGGGGGGCTCCTACAATGAGCAGTTCTTC.

The J gene is TRBJ2-5, the V gene TRBV7-8; D uncertain. The CDR3 has 12 residues. Germline CDR1 SGHVS, CDR2 FQNEAQ. V lost 3 bases and J 7 bases, leaving 9 bases between the germline ends. The CDR3 here is CASSLPRRTQYF. DNA of the CDR3: TGTGCCAGCAGCTTGCCCCGGAGGACCCAGTACTTC.

J is TRBJ2-6 and V is TRBV3-1 (or the pseudogene TRBV3-2), with a possible D match to TRBD1 (5 bases). This CDR3 region has 19 residues. Germline V gene lookup returns CDR1 LGHDT and CDR2 YNNKEL (reference sequence). V lost 5 bases to trimming and J lost 0 bases, with 20 bases between them. CDR3 amino acids: CASSSPRAGLSSGANVLTF. In DNA, the CDR3 is TGTGCCAGCAGCTCCCCCAGGGCAGGGCTTAGCTCTGGGGCCAACGTCCTGACTTTC.

The chain recombines TRBV19 with TRBJ2-3, with TRBD2 matching over 9 bases. CDR1 is LNHDA, CDR2 SQIVND, per germline (reference sequence). The CDR3 sequence is 17 residues long. The J segment lost 4 bases and the V segment lost 2 bases, leaving 10 bases of the junction unmatched. This chain's CDR3 is CASSISGLAGIADTQYF. The CDR3 nucleotides read TGTGCCAGTAGTATAAGTGGGCTAGCGGGAATCGCAGATACGCAGTATTTT.

The V gene is TRBV5-4, the J gene TRBJ1-6, with 8 bases aligning to TRBD1. V shed 4 bases and J 7 bases; nucleotides not matched to a gene: 7. The CDR3 sequence is 15 residues long. Germline V gene sequence: CDR1 SGHNT, CDR2 YYREEE (reference sequence). The CDR3 nucleotides are TGTGCCAGCAGCACTCCCGGGACAGGCAATTCACCCCTCCACTTT. It codes for CASSTPGTGNSPLHF.

Written as DNA, the CDR3 is TGTGCCAGTATGGGGACTAGCGGGAGAAAGGATAGTTCCTACAATGAGCAGTTCTTC. Translated: CASMGTSGRKDSSYNEQFF. This chain uses TRBV19 with TRBJ2-1; TRBD2 matches 14 bases. This CDR3 comprises 19 residues. Germline V lookup: CDR1 LNHDA, CDR2 SQIVND (reference sequence). The V gene end was trimmed by 7 bases and the J gene end by 1 base; junction bases not matched to a gene: 12. Using reference TRBV19 and TRBJ2-1 for the parts outside the CDR3, the full variable domain is DGGITQSPKYLFRKEGQNVTLSCEQNLNHDAMYWYRQDPGQGLRLIYYSQIVNDFQKGDIAEGYSVSREKKESFPLTVTSAQKNPTAFYLCASMGTSGRKDSSYNEQFFGPGTRLTVL.

This clone turned up a few times. V usage is TRBV4-2 and J usage is TRBJ2-7; tentatively, D is TRBD1 (6 bases). This CDR3 is 17 amino acids long. CDR1 is LGHNA, CDR2 YNFKEQ, per germline. With 4 bases removed from V and 2 bases from J, the gap between germline ends came to 21 bases. The CDR3 protein is CASSPSARTANTYEQYF. CDR3 coding DNA: TGTGCCAGCAGCCCCTCAGCCCGGACAGCGAATACCTACGAGCAGTACTTC.

V usage is TRBV6-5 and J usage is TRBJ1-2; 9 nucleotides align to TRBD1. This CDR3 spans 13 amino acids. With 6 bases clipped from V and 6 bases from J, the junction kept 5 bases outside the gene matches. Germline CDR1 MNHEY, CDR2 SVGAGI. CDR3 nucleotide sequence: TGTGCCAGCAGAGTAGACAGGGGGGATGGCTACACCTTC. This sequence encodes CASRVDRGDGYTF.

V gene TRBV7-2 combines with J gene TRBJ2-7, with a weak D call TRBD2 (5 bases). This CDR3 comprises 16 residues. Trimming shortened V by 4 bases and J by 1 base, and 17 bases separated the two germline ends. Germline CDR1 and CDR2: SGHTA and FQGNSA. Here the CDR3 DNA reads TGTGCCAGCAGCTCCGGATCCACTACGGGGTCCTACGAGCAGTACTTC. Its protein is CASSSGSTTGSYEQYF.

J is TRBJ2-7 and V is TRBV2, with 7 nucleotides matching TRBD2. Germline V gene sequence: CDR1 SNHLY, CDR2 FYNNEI. CDR3 length equals 11 residues. Unmatched junction bases numbered 4, after V lost 3 bases and J lost 11 bases. The chain's CDR3 is CASSEGGGEYF. CDR3 nucleotide sequence: TGTGCCAGCAGTGAGGGGGGAGGGGAGTACTTC. Full variable domain (remainder filled in from reference TRBV2 and TRBJ2-7): EPEVTQTPSHQVTQMGQEVILRCVPISNHLYFYWYRQILGQKVEFLVSFYNNEISEKSEIFDDQFSVERPDGSNFTLKIRSTKLEDSAMYFCASSEGGGEYFGPGTRLTVT.

The chain recombines TRBV28 with TRBJ1-2; 7 bases match TRBD1. The CDR3 loop spans 15 amino acids. The germline gives CDR1 MDHEN, CDR2 SYDVKM. J gave up 2 bases and V 6 bases, and 9 bases lay outside the gene matches. The CDR3 region is CASSPGDSSNYGYTF. For the CDR3, the DNA is TGTGCCAGCAGCCCTGGGGACAGCTCAAACTATGGCTACACCTTC.

This clone has just a few counts. The J gene is TRBJ1-2, the V gene TRBV28; D call uncertain. CDR1 MDHEN and CDR2 SYDVKM come from the germline V gene. V was pared by 3 bases and J by 5 bases, with 4 bases between. This CDR3 comprises 11 residues. This CDR3 is CASSFRYGYTF. DNA for the CDR3: TGTGCCAGCAGTTTCCGGTATGGCTACACCTTC.

This chain links TRBV12-3 or TRBV12-4 with TRBJ1-1, with D tentatively TRBD1 (5 bases). V lost 2 bases to trimming and J lost 10 bases, with 11 bases between them. This CDR3 has 12 amino acids. Written as DNA, the CDR3 is TGTGCCAGCAGTTTACAGGGCCTTGGAGCTTTCTTT. This codes for CASSLQGLGAFF.

CDR3 nucleotide sequence: TGTGCCACCAGTGAGGGGACATGGGAGCCCCAGCATTTT. Translating gives CATSEGTWEPQHF. The rearrangement links TRBV24-1 to TRBJ1-5; possible D gene TRBD1, 6 bases. The CDR3 length is 13 residues. From germline, CDR1 is KGHDR and CDR2 SFDVKD. Between the trimmed V and J ends, which lost 4 bases and 8 bases, there was a span of 11 bases.